One and the same sample provided the 22 T cell receptor beta chains below, sequenced in a study of T cells in Graves' hyperthyroidism and ophthalmopathy. The CDR3 regions of TCR beta were amplified from RNA transcripts. HTBI primers were employed in a first-round RT-PCR of the TCR CDR3. TCRdb re-called the multiplex PCR reads through MiXCR, storing one row per CDR3 protein. Among a few hundred thousand distinct CDR3 sequences, more than 20% were seen once, and the ten largest hold about 25%. Material: blood. These receptor sequences come from a man between 18 and 35 years old with Graves' hyperthyroidism.

On this clonotype itself: One base away lies a much larger clone, so this may be a sequencing read error. The chain joins TRBV2 to TRBJ1-6; D gene uncertain. Deletions cut 7 bases from V and 10 bases from J, with 14 bases between. This CDR3 spans 13 amino acids. The germline V gene encodes CDR1 SNHLY and CDR2 FYNNEI. The chain's CDR3 is CASIKERRSPLHF. The CDR3 DNA follows: TGTGCCAGCATCAAAGAACGGAGATCACCCCTCCACTTT. The variable domain in full, with the rest retrieved from reference TRBV2 and TRBJ1-6, is EPEVTQTPSHQVTQMGQEVILRCVPISNHLYFYWYRQILGQKVEFLVSFYNNEISEKSEIFDDQFSVERPDGSNFTLKIRSTKLEDSAMYFCASIKERRSPLHFGNGTRLTVT.

This clonotype was recorded a few times. The V gene is TRBV12-3 or TRBV12-4, the J gene TRBJ2-2; D is possibly TRBD1 (6 bases). This CDR3 has 16 amino acids. Trimming cost V 8 bases and J 3 bases, with 19 bases left between them. CDR3 bases: TGTGCCAGCGGCCTCGCTGGGGGCGGGTACACCGGGGAGCTGTTTTTT. Encoded protein: CASGLAGGGYTGELFF.

Note on this clonotype: This may be a read error: a much more frequent sequence differs by one nucleotide. The gene calls are TRBV30 and TRBJ1-2, with D perhaps matching TRBD1 (5 bases). Germline-derived CDR1 and CDR2 are GTSNPN and SVGIG (reference sequence). The CDR3 sequence is 13 residues long. This chain's CDR3 is CASGRLPNFGYTF. CDR3 DNA: TGTGCCTCGGGACGGCTCCCTAACTTTGGCTACACCTTC.

V is TRBV20-1 and J is TRBJ1-1; D is uncertain. The CDR3 loop spans 14 amino acids. Germline CDR1 DFQATT, CDR2 SNEGSKA (reference sequence). Trimming took off 1 base at V and 0 bases at J, with 9 bases between the two ends. Written as DNA, the CDR3 is TGCAGTGCTAGAGCTATCGTGATGAACACTGAAGCTTTCTTT. It translates to CSARAIVMNTEAFF.

The table lists this clonotype with a few counts. The chain uses TRBV11-2 and TRBJ2-2; 10 bases are a match to TRBD2. CDR1 is SGHAT, CDR2 FQNNGV, per germline. This CDR3 is 14 amino acids long. The V gene end was trimmed by 8 bases and the J gene end by 8 bases; junction bases not matched to a gene: 8. The CDR3: CASGRQLAGGELFF. CDR3 coding DNA: TGTGCCAGCGGCAGACAACTAGCGGGGGGGGAGCTGTTTTTT.

In this sample, this clonotype turned up many times. The CDR3 DNA sequence: TGTGCCAGCACCGATGGGGGGTGGATCGACTATGGCTACACCTTC. It codes for CASTDGGWIDYGYTF. The chain joins TRBV7-9 to TRBJ1-2, with TRBD1 as a possible D gene (5 bases). V was shortened by 7 bases and J by 3 bases, with 18 bases between the two germline ends. CDR1 is SEHNR and CDR2 is FQNEAQ in the germline V gene (reference sequence). The CDR3 has 15 residues. Filled out from reference TRBV7-9 and TRBJ1-2, the complete variable domain reads DTGVSQNPRHKITKRGQNVTFRCDPISEHNRLYWYRQTLGQGPEFLTYFQNEAQLEKSRLLSDRFSAERPKGSFSTLEIQRTEQGDSAMYLCASTDGGWIDYGYTFGSGTRLTVV.

This clonotype was seen more than once but under ten times. A much larger clonotype is one base distant, so this may be a read error. It is unclear where the CDR3 begins or ends on the DNA, so no DNA is shown, and the CDR3 is as TCRdb lists it. CDR3: CSVDTWGEGNTEACF. The chain employs TRBV29-1 and TRBJ1-1; no DNA check was done on the table's D call, TRBD1. The germline V gene has CDR1 SQVTM and CDR2 ANQGSEA. From its first to its last residue, the CDR3 has 15 amino acids.

This clonotype was counted many times. The genes are TRBV19 and TRBJ1-5, with TRBD1 matching 7 bases. Trimming at V came to 3 bases and at J to 5 bases, leaving 13 bases not matched to a gene. Per germline, CDR1 LNHDA and CDR2 SQIVND (reference sequence). The CDR3 loop spans 17 amino acids. The CDR3 protein is CASSIGDRLQLYQPQHF. The CDR3 DNA sequence: TGTGCCAGTAGTATCGGGGACAGACTACAACTCTATCAGCCCCAGCATTTT. Supplemented by reference TRBV19 and TRBJ1-5, the full variable domain reads DGGITQSPKYLFRKEGQNVTLSCEQNLNHDAMYWYRQDPGQGLRLIYYSQIVNDFQKGDIAEGYSVSREKKESFPLTVTSAQKNPTAFYLCASSIGDRLQLYQPQHFGDGTRLSIL.

As concerns this clonotype: Being one base from a much bigger clone, this may be a read error. The J gene is TRBJ2-7, the V gene TRBV20-1, with 7 bases aligning to TRBD1. J was trimmed by 4 bases and V by 1 base; bases with no gene match: 10. The CDR3 contains 15 residues. CDR1 is DFQATT, CDR2 SNEGSKA, per germline (reference sequence). In nucleotides, the CDR3 is TGCAGTGCTAGAGCGCCGGGACAGTGGGCTTACGAGCAGTACTTC. This gives the protein CSARAPGQWAYEQYF.

The chain couples TRBV6-1 to TRBJ1-2; maybe TRBD1 (6 bases). The V end was cut by 3 bases, the J end by 6 bases, with 8 bases between. The CDR3 is 12 residues long. Per germline, CDR1 MNHNS and CDR2 SASEGT. CDR3 DNA sequence: TGTGCCAGCAGTGATTACAGGGATGGCTACACCTTC. Translating it yields CASSDYRDGYTF.

There are many counts of this clonotype. V is TRBV2 and J is TRBJ2-7; 8 nucleotides line up with TRBD1. This CDR3 spans 15 amino acids. CDR1 and CDR2 (germline): SNHLY, FYNNEI. With V trimmed by 5 bases and J by 2 bases, 8 bases remained unmatched. The CDR3, as DNA: TGTGCCAGCAGTCCCCAGACGGGACAGGCCTACGAGCAGTACTTC. Amino acid sequence: CASSPQTGQAYEQYF.

This clonotype has more than one count but fewer than ten. The V gene is TRBV7-9, the J gene TRBJ2-5; tentative D call: TRBD1 (6 bases). V lost 0 bases to trimming and J lost 1 base, with 9 bases between them. The CDR3 totals 15 residues. Per germline, CDR1 SEHNR and CDR2 FQNEAQ (reference sequence). The CDR3 nucleotides read TGTGCCAGCAGCTTAGCGGAGACAGGCCAAGAGACCCAGTACTTC. Amino acid sequence: CASSLAETGQETQYF.

This clonotype was found many times. The rearrangement links TRBV28 to TRBJ1-1, with a possible D match to TRBD1 (5 bases). This CDR3 spans 14 amino acids. Germline V gene lookup returns CDR1 MDHEN and CDR2 SYDVKM. Trimming removed 6 bases from V and 3 bases from J, with 14 bases in between. CDR3 in amino acids: CASRSGLVYTEAFF. The CDR3, as DNA: TGTGCCAGCAGGTCAGGGTTGGTGTACACTGAAGCTTTCTTT.

This clonotype was seen at least ten times. The chain is built from TRBV12-3 or TRBV12-4 and TRBJ2-7, with unresolved D. This CDR3 is built from 15 residues. V lost 4 bases, J lost 1 base, and 14 bases lay in between. In nucleotides, the CDR3 is TGTGCCAGCAGTTCGGACGGTTGGGGATCCTACGAGCAGTACTTC. It specifies CASSSDGWGSYEQYF.

This clonotype was detected only a few times. This chain joins TRBV18 and TRBJ1-1, with no clear D. The V gene's germline CDR1 is KGHSH and CDR2 LQKENI. Trimming took off 3 bases at V and 5 bases at J, with 13 bases between the two ends. The CDR3 extends over 14 amino acids. Written as DNA, the CDR3 is TGTGCCAGCTCACCCTCGTCGGGCGGAACTGAAGCTTTCTTT. Protein sequence: CASSPSSGGTEAFF.

This clonotype came up many times. The V gene is TRBV5-6, the J gene TRBJ1-2, with unresolved D. V was cut by 2 bases and J by 4 bases, with 12 bases left in between. Germline-derived CDR1 and CDR2 are SGHDT and YYEEEE. The CDR3 spans 14 residues. CDR3 loop: CASSFDRASYGYTF. DNA for the CDR3: TGTGCCAGCAGCTTCGACCGAGCTTCCTATGGCTACACCTTC.

This clonotype was found many times. This rearrangement joins TRBV6-1 to TRBJ1-6; D ambiguous. The CDR3 consists of 15 residues. CDR1 and CDR2 from the germline V gene are MNHNS and SASEGT. The V and J ends lost 6 bases and 6 bases respectively, with 15 bases between them. The CDR3, as DNA: TGTGCCAGCAGACTAATGGACGGTGCTAATTCACCCCTCCACTTT. Its translation is CASRLMDGANSPLHF.

This clonotype was seen a few times. A much larger clone lies a single base off, so this may be a read error. Likely a read error: the CDR3 ends without its conserved phenylalanine or tryptophan. The gene calls are TRBV12-3 or TRBV12-4 and TRBJ2-2; D not certain. V lost 8 bases and J lost 3, with 4 bases in between. This CDR3 comprises 11 residues. The CDR3: CASEDTGELFL. The CDR3 nucleotides are TGTGCCAGCGAGGACACCGGGGAGCTGTTTTTG.

This clonotype appeared many times. The chain is built from TRBV11-2 and TRBJ2-2; 7 bases match TRBD1. CDR1 and CDR2 (germline): SGHAT, FQNNGV. The J segment lost 5 bases and the V segment lost 6 bases, leaving 6 bases of the junction unmatched. CDR3 length: 14 residues. DNA for the CDR3: TGTGCCAGCAGGGTTGACAGGGCGACCGGGGAGCTGTTTTTT. Its protein is CASRVDRATGELFF.

The V and J genes are TRBV3-1 and TRBJ2-7, with D maybe TRBD1 (6 bases). From germline, CDR1 is LGHDT and CDR2 YNNKEL (reference sequence). Trimming removed 0 bases from V and 2 bases from J, with 14 bases in between. There are 16 residues in the CDR3. CDR3 DNA: TGTGCCAGCAGCCAAGATTTTCGGGACAACACCTACGAGCAGTACTTC. Translating gives CASSQDFRDNTYEQYF.

At least ten counts were recorded for this clonotype. CDR3 DNA sequence: TGTGCCAGCACCCCTTATCGGGATTCCTACGAGCAGTACTTC. It codes for CASTPYRDSYEQYF. The chain carries TRBV12-3 or TRBV12-4 and TRBJ2-7; a weak D match, TRBD2 (5 bases). The V end was cut by 7 bases, the J end by 1 base, with 14 bases between. This CDR3 is built from 14 residues.

With regard to this clonotype: At one of its ends the junction is not consistent with the germline gene, which may arise from a read error. The chain recombines TRBV6-5 with TRBJ1-2; D not resolved. Germline V gene data show CDR1 as MNHEY and CDR2 as SVGAGI. The CDR3 runs to 14 residues. The DNA of the CDR3 is TGTGCCGGCAGTTCAGCCCCGCGGAACTATGGCTACACCTTC. It yields the protein CAGSSAPRNYGYTF.